The next 18 T cell receptor beta chains were all read from a single sample in a study of cytomegalovirus exposure and HLA in healthy donors. A multiplex PCR was run with 60 Vbeta primers and 13 Jbeta primers. The data were produced by immunoSEQ multiplex PCR, yet TCRdb's version contains in-frame clones alone and is incomplete. The table has about 220,000 clones, about 80% seen once. Sequencing input: PBMCs. The receptors come from a woman aged 40 to 49 in good health and CMV-seropositive.

The J gene is TRBJ1-4, the V gene TRBV18; no firm D call. This CDR3 contains 16 residues. Looked up from germline, CDR1 is KGHSH and CDR2 is LQKENI. V was pared by 2 bases and J by 2 bases, with 12 bases between. This CDR3 reads CASSPAGIGTNEKLFF. Here the CDR3 DNA reads TGTGCCAGCTCACCAGCGGGAATTGGGACTAATGAAAAACTGTTTTTT. Looking up the rest from reference TRBV18 and TRBJ1-4 gives the full variable domain: NAGVMQNPRHLVRRRGQEARLRCSPMKGHSHVYWYRQLPEEGLKFMVYLQKENIIDESGMPKERFSAEFPKEGPSILRIQQVVRGDSAAYFCASSPAGIGTNEKLFFGSGTQLSVL.

This clone was recorded once. At the DNA level, this CDR3 is encoded by other sequences in the same sample as well. This chain joins TRBV5-6 and TRBJ1-1; D not resolved. CDR1 SGHDT and CDR2 YYEEEE come from the germline V gene. V lost 0 bases to trimming and J lost 7 bases, with 7 bases between them. The CDR3 loop spans 12 amino acids. The CDR3 region is CASSLVGLEAFF. In nucleotides, the CDR3 is TGTGCCAGCAGCTTGGTTGGACTTGAAGCTTTCTTT.

This chain connects TRBV5-1 to TRBJ2-3; D call uncertain. The germline V gene encodes CDR1 SGHRS and CDR2 YFSETQ. The CDR3 totals 15 residues. Deletions cut 3 bases from V and 0 bases from J, with 11 bases between. The CDR3 here is CASSSEPVSTDTQYF. The DNA for the CDR3 is TGCGCCAGCAGCTCGGAGCCGGTTAGCACAGATACGCAGTATTTT. Full variable domain (outside the CDR3, taken from reference TRBV5-1 and TRBJ2-3): KAGVTQTPRYLIKTRGQQVTLSCSPISGHRSVSWYQQTPGQGLQFLFEYFSETQRNKGNFPGRFSGRQFSNSRSEMNVSTLELGDSALYLCASSSEPVSTDTQYFGPGTRLTVL.

The rearrangement links TRBV7-3 to TRBJ1-2; D gene unclear. Germline CDR1 SGHTA, CDR2 FQGTGA. The CDR3 is 13 amino acids. V was shortened by 0 bases and J by 6 bases, with 8 bases between the two germline ends. CDR3 DNA: TGTGCCAGCAGCTTAACTGGCCTCGATGGCTACACCTTC. Its translation is CASSLTGLDGYTF.

The chain uses TRBV30 and TRBJ2-2; 9 bases agree with TRBD1. The CDR3 length is 15 residues. Per the germline V gene, CDR1 is GTSNPN and CDR2 is SVGIG (reference sequence). V shed 5 bases and J 1 base; nucleotides not matched to a gene: 5. CDR3 amino acids: CAWGRDRVNTGELFF. The CDR3 DNA follows: TGTGCCTGGGGTCGGGACAGGGTGAACACCGGGGAGCTGTTTTTT.

This clone has only one observation. This rearrangement joins TRBV7-2 to TRBJ1-2; perhaps TRBD1 as D (6 bases). Germline V gene data show CDR1 as SGHTA and CDR2 as FQGNSA. The ends were cut back, 5 bases at V and 1 base at J, with 17 bases in the middle. The CDR3 has 16 amino acids. The CDR3 DNA reads as TGTGCCAGCAGCCCCCACTCCTCACAGGGTAACTATGGCTACACCTTC. This sequence encodes CASSPHSSQGNYGYTF.

The chain carries TRBV7-9 and TRBJ1-3; D gene uncertain. V was pared by 5 bases and J by 8 bases, with 13 bases between. This CDR3 contains 13 residues. The germline V gene encodes CDR1 SEHNR and CDR2 FQNEAQ (reference sequence). The CDR3 nucleotides are TGTGCCAGCAGCCCCTACAGCTCATACACCATATATTTT. This encodes CASSPYSSYTIYF.

On this clone itself: Other DNA sequences of this sample code for an identical CDR3. This CDR3 reads CASSYGTSGTQETQYF. As DNA, the CDR3 is TGTGCCAGCAGTTACGGGACTAGCGGGACCCAGGAGACCCAGTACTTC. The chain links TRBV6-5 to TRBJ2-5; TRBD2 matches 13 bases. V lost 2 bases to trimming and J lost 5 bases; unmatched junction nucleotides: 5. Per germline, CDR1 MNHEY and CDR2 SVGAGI. The CDR3 contains 16 residues.

V and J are TRBV11-2 and TRBJ2-2; TRBD2 matches 8 bases. This CDR3 spans 16 amino acids. The germline gives CDR1 SGHAT, CDR2 FQNNGV. The V segment lost 5 bases and the J segment 5 bases; nucleotides outside the gene matches: 10. CDR3 nucleotide sequence: TGTGCCAGCAGCATAGGGGGGGGCGGGAGGACCGGGGAGCTGTTTTTT. Translation gives CASSIGGGGRTGELFF.

The rearrangement joins TRBV6-5 to TRBJ2-1; possible D gene TRBD2, 6 bases. The CDR3 loop spans 15 amino acids. The germline CDR1 and CDR2 sequences are MNHEY and SVGAGI. V lost 6 bases and J 4 bases, leaving 16 bases between the germline ends. CDR3 coding DNA: TGTGCCAGCAGAACCGGGACTTGGGGATACAATGAGCAGTTCTTC. Amino acids: CASRTGTWGYNEQFF.

The gene calls are TRBV7-8 and TRBJ1-5; D unresolved. The CDR3 contains 16 residues. V was trimmed by 0 bases and J by 1 base, leaving 10 bases between them. Germline assignment: CDR1 SGHVS and CDR2 FQNEAQ. The CDR3 region has the DNA TGTGCCAGCAGCTTAGCCATAGGACTAAGCAATCAGCCCCAGCATTTT. Protein sequence: CASSLAIGLSNQPQHF.

V gene TRBV19 combines with J gene TRBJ2-7, with D possibly matching TRBD1 (6 bases). CDR1 is LNHDA and CDR2 is SQIVND in the germline V gene (reference sequence). V was cut by 6 bases and J by 3 bases, with 15 bases left in between. CDR3 length: 14 amino acids. The CDR3 spells CASSRGNEGYEQYF. The CDR3, as DNA: TGTGCCAGTAGCAGGGGAAATGAAGGCTACGAGCAGTACTTC.

The genes are TRBV5-6 and TRBJ1-4; D not resolved. The CDR3 consists of 13 residues. V was clipped by 5 bases and J by 5 bases, with 10 bases between them. Germline values: CDR1 SGHDT, CDR2 YYEEEE. CDR3 residues: CASRRSPNEKLFF. The CDR3 DNA sequence: TGTGCCAGCAGGCGGTCTCCGAATGAAAAACTGTTTTTT.

The chain employs TRBV6-5 and TRBJ2-2; 9 positions match TRBD1. CDR1 MNHEY and CDR2 SVGAGI come from the germline V gene. This CDR3 is built from 15 residues. V lost 6 bases, J lost 4 bases, and 6 bases stayed unmatched. Here the CDR3 reads CASRKTGGRTGELFF. Here the CDR3 DNA reads TGTGCCAGCAGAAAGACAGGGGGTCGCACCGGGGAGCTGTTTTTT.

To note about this clone: A junction end diverges from the germline sequence, so it may reflect a read error. This chain connects TRBV7-7 to TRBJ2-2; tentative D call: TRBD1 (5 bases). Germline lookup yields CDR1 SSHAT and CDR2 FNYEAQ (reference sequence). This CDR3 has 14 residues. The CDR3 nucleotides are TGTGCTAGCAGCTTCGGACAATCCACCGGGGAGCTGTTTTTT. This gives the protein CASSFGQSTGELFF.

The genes are TRBV7-7 and TRBJ1-5; D is unresolved. The germline gives CDR1 SSHAT, CDR2 FNYEAQ (reference sequence). Trimming left V 5 bases short and J 5 bases short, with 10 bases between. This CDR3 comprises 13 residues. The CDR3 here is CASSIDTYQPQHF. CDR3 nucleotides: TGTGCCAGCAGCATTGACACTTATCAGCCCCAGCATTTT.

The chain is built from TRBV27 and TRBJ2-1; TRBD1 matches at 8 bases. The V and J ends lost 7 bases and 5 bases, in that order; junction bases with no gene match: 13. The CDR3 totals 16 residues. The germline V gene encodes CDR1 MNHEY and CDR2 SMNVEV (reference sequence). This chain's CDR3 is CASNRGMERRNNEQFF. The CDR3 bases are TGTGCCAGCAACAGGGGGATGGAGCGGAGGAACAATGAGCAGTTCTTC.

This clone was recorded once. The chain combines TRBV9 with TRBJ2-7, with 7 positions matching TRBD1. Per germline, CDR1 SGDLS and CDR2 YYNGEE. This CDR3 region has 14 residues. The ends lost 0 bases at V and 2 bases at J; junction bases unmatched: 2. In nucleotides, the CDR3 is TGTGCCAGCAGCGTAGACAGGGGAACCTACGAGCAGTACTTC. It codes for CASSVDRGTYEQYF.